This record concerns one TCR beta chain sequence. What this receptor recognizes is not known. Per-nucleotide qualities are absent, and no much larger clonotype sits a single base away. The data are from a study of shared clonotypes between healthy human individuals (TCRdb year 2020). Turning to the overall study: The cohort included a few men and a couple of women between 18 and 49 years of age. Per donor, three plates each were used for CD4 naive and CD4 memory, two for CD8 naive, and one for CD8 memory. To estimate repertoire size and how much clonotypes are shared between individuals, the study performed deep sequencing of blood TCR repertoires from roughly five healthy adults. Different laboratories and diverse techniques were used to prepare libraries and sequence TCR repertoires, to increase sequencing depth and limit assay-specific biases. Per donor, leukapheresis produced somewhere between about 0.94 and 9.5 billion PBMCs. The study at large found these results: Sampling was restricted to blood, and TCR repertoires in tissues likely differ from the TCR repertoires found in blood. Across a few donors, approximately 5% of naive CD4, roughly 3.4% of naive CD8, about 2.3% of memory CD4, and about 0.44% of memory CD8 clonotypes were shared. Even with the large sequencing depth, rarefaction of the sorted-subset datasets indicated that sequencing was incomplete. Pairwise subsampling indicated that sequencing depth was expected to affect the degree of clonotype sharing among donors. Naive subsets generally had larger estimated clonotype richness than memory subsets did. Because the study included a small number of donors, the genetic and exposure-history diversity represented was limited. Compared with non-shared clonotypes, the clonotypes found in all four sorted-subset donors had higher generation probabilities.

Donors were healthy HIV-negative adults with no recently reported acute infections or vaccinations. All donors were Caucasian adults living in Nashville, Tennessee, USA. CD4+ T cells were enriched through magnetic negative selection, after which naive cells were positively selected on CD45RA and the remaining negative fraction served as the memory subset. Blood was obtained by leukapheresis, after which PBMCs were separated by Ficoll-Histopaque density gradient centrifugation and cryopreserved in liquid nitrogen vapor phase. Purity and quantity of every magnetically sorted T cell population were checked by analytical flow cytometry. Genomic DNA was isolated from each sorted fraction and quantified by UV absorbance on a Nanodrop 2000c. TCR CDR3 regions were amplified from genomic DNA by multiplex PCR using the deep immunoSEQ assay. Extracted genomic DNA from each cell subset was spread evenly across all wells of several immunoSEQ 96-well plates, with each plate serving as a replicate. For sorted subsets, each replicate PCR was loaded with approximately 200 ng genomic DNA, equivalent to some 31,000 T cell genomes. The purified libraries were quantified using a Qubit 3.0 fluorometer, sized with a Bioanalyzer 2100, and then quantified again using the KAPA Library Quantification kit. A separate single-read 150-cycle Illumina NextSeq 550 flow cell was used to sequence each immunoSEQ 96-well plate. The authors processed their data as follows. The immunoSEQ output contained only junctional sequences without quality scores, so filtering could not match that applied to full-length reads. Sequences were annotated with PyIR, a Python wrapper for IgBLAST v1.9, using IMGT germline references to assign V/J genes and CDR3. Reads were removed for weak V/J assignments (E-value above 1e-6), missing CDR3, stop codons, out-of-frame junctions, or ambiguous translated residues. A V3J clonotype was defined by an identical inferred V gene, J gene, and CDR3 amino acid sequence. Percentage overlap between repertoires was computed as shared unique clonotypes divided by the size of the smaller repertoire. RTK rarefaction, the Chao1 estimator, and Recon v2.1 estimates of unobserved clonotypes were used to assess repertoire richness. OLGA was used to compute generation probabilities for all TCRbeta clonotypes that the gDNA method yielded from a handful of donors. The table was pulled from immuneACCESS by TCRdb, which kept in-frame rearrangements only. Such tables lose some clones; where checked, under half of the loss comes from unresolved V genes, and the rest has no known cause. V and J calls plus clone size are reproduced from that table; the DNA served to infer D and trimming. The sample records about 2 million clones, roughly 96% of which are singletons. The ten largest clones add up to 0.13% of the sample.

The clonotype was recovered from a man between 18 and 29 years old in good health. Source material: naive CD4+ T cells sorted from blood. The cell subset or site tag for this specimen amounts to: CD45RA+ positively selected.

The CDR3 is CASSLRELDWRSSGNTIYF. In nucleotides, the sequence is TGTGCCAGCTCACTGCGAGAGTTAGACTGGAGGTCCTCTGGAAACACCATATATTTT. Here the chain combines TRBV18 and TRBJ1-3; the D gene assignment is ambiguous. Measured from the cysteine to the phenylalanine, the CDR3 is 19 residues long. Left in the record is the CDR3 DNA by itself, 57 bases read in frame from the first base. The germline V gene encodes CDR1 KGHSH and CDR2 LQKENI. V is reduced by 4 bases and J by 0 bases, leaving a spacing of 22 bases between them.